The 30 T cell receptor beta chains below were found in one sample sequenced in a study of blood T cell repertoires in COVID-19 (dated by TCRdb to the early 2020s). Receptor amplification or capture employed the immunoSEQ multiplex PCR assay. TCRdb took this table from immuneACCESS and kept in-frame rearrangements with V and J called. Such tables lack part of the clones; where checked against another copy, unresolved V genes explain under half of the gap, and the rest is unexplained. This sample has roughly 400,000 clones in its table, and approximately 90% of those were observed once. Of the sample, 1.1% falls within the top ten clones. Sequencing was performed on PBMCs or T cells enriched from blood (not recorded which). The receptor set was obtained from a man aged 30-40 years who had recovered from COVID-19.

This clone was seen a single time. This chain connects TRBV3-1 (or the pseudogene TRBV3-2) to TRBJ1-4, with 7 positions matching TRBD1. There are 14 residues in the CDR3. V trimming: 4 bases; J trimming: 5 bases; junction bases outside the gene matches: 4. CDR1 is LGHDT and CDR2 is YNNKEL in the germline V gene (reference sequence). In nucleotides, the CDR3 is TGTGCCAGCAGCCTCTCGGACAGGAATGAAAAACTGTTTTTT. Translating gives CASSLSDRNEKLFF.

This clone was counted once. V usage is TRBV7-2 and J usage is TRBJ2-7; possible D gene TRBD2, 5 bases. The CDR3 consists of 12 residues. V lost 6 bases to trimming and J lost 4 bases, with 10 bases between them. Per germline, CDR1 SGHTA and CDR2 FQGNSA. The DNA of the CDR3 is TGTGCCAGCAGTACGGGATTTTACGAGCAGTACTTC. Protein product: CASSTGFYEQYF.

V usage is TRBV28 and J usage is TRBJ2-3, with TRBD1 matching 8 bases. Germline lookup yields CDR1 MDHEN and CDR2 SYDVKM. This CDR3 spans 15 amino acids. Trimming removed 5 bases from V and 3 bases from J; junction bases left unmatched: 7. The CDR3 nucleotides are TGTGCCAGCAGTAATTCGGGACAGGCAACAGATACGCAGTATTTT. This encodes CASSNSGQATDTQYF.

The chain carries TRBV18 and TRBJ1-1, with TRBD1 matching over 10 bases. Germline CDR1 and CDR2: KGHSH and LQKENI. The length of the CDR3 is 16 residues. Trimming cost V 5 bases and J 6 bases; bases outside gene matches: 12. CDR3 amino acids: CASSSSIGTGVSEAFF. The CDR3 DNA follows: TGTGCCAGCTCATCATCTATCGGGACAGGGGTTTCTGAAGCTTTCTTT.

The chain couples TRBV5-1 to TRBJ2-2; TRBD2 is a possible D gene (6 bases). Between the trimmed V and J ends, which lost 5 bases and 5 bases, there was a span of 13 bases. Per the germline V gene, CDR1 is SGHRS and CDR2 is YFSETQ. CDR3 length: 14 amino acids. CDR3 sequence (DNA): TGCGCCAGCAGGTTGACGGGAGCAACCGGGGAGCTGTTTTTT. Residues: CASRLTGATGELFF. The full variable domain, rest sourced from reference TRBV5-1 and TRBJ2-2, is KAGVTQTPRYLIKTRGQQVTLSCSPISGHRSVSWYQQTPGQGLQFLFEYFSETQRNKGNFPGRFSGRQFSNSRSEMNVSTLELGDSALYLCASRLTGATGELFFGEGSRLTVL.

This chain connects TRBV6-5 to TRBJ1-1; unclear D gene. V dropped 5 bases and J dropped 7 bases, with 14 bases sitting between them. Per germline, CDR1 MNHEY and CDR2 SVGAGI. CDR3 size: 13 residues. The chain's CDR3 is CASSRELWDEAFF. CDR3 bases: TGTGCCAGCAGTAGGGAGTTATGGGATGAAGCTTTCTTT.

The chain combines TRBV5-1 with TRBJ1-2; 7 bases are shared with TRBD1. The germline V gene encodes CDR1 SGHRS and CDR2 YFSETQ. The CDR3 sequence is 14 residues long. Trimming at V came to 4 bases and at J to 6 bases, leaving 9 bases not matched to a gene. CDR3 protein: CASSLANRGNGYTF. In nucleotides, the CDR3 is TGCGCCAGCAGCCTTGCTAACAGGGGAAATGGCTACACCTTC.

This clone was picked up a small number of times. The chain links TRBV7-9 to TRBJ2-1, with 10 bases matching TRBD1. J was trimmed by 2 bases and V by 6 bases; bases with no gene match: 1. The CDR3 runs 14 residues. Germline V gene lookup returns CDR1 SEHNR and CDR2 FQNEAQ (reference sequence). CDR3 DNA: TGTGCCAGCAGAGGACAGGGGGCCTACAATGAGCAGTTCTTC. Translation gives CASRGQGAYNEQFF.

CDR3 in amino acids: CASSFEREQFF. The CDR3 bases are TGTGCCAGCAGTTTTGAGAGGGAGCAGTTCTTC. The gene calls are TRBV12-3 or TRBV12-4 and TRBJ2-1; D call uncertain. The CDR3 is 11 residues long. Trimming shortened V by 3 bases and J by 10 bases, and 7 bases separated the two germline ends.

This chain uses TRBV3-1 (or the pseudogene TRBV3-2) with TRBJ2-3; TRBD1 agrees at 7 bases. The ends lost 1 base at V and 9 bases at J; junction bases unmatched: 4. Germline V gives CDR1 LGHDT, CDR2 YNNKEL (reference sequence). CDR3 length equals 13 residues. This CDR3 is CASSQVLQGTQYF. The CDR3 nucleotides are TGTGCCAGCAGCCAAGTACTACAGGGGACGCAGTATTTT.

The CDR3 sequence is CASSIPTGTSNQPQHF. The CDR3 DNA follows: TGTGCCAGTAGTATCCCTACAGGGACCAGCAATCAGCCCCAGCATTTT. This rearrangement joins TRBV19 to TRBJ1-5, with D possibly being TRBD1 (6 bases). CDR3 length equals 16 residues. The V end was cut by 3 bases, the J end by 1 base, with 13 bases between. From germline, CDR1 is LNHDA and CDR2 SQIVND (reference sequence).

V and J are TRBV28 and TRBJ1-5; maybe TRBD1 (5 bases). CDR1 MDHEN and CDR2 SYDVKM come from the germline V gene. The V gene lost 5 bases and the J gene lost 2 bases, with 13 bases spanning the gap. The CDR3 spans 15 residues. CDR3: CASSPQGLGNQPQHF. CDR3 bases: TGTGCCAGCAGTCCCCAGGGTCTGGGCAATCAGCCCCAGCATTTT.

The V call is TRBV28, the J call TRBJ2-7, with TRBD1 identical over 9 bases. There are 15 residues in the CDR3. The V and J ends lost 6 bases and 2 bases, in that order; junction bases with no gene match: 8. Germline-derived CDR1 and CDR2 are MDHEN and SYDVKM. This CDR3 is CASREQGAFTYEQYF. The CDR3 DNA reads TGTGCCAGCAGGGAACAGGGGGCATTTACCTACGAGCAGTACTTC.

This clone was recorded only once. The V gene is TRBV5-4, the J gene TRBJ2-2; the match to TRBD1 covers 8 bases. The V gene's germline CDR1 is SGHNT and CDR2 YYREEE (reference sequence). V shed 4 bases, J shed 4 bases, and the junction held 6 bases outside the gene matches. This CDR3 spans 15 amino acids. The CDR3: CASSPQGAVTGELFF. CDR3 coding DNA: TGTGCCAGCAGCCCTCAGGGGGCGGTCACCGGGGAGCTGTTTTTT.

CDR3 sequence: CASSSGEANTIYF. Written as DNA, the CDR3 is TGTGCCAGCAGCTCCGGGGAAGCGAACACCATATATTTT. The chain employs TRBV5-6 and TRBJ1-3, with no clear D. Per the germline V gene, CDR1 is SGHDT and CDR2 is YYEEEE. V was trimmed by 3 bases and J by 7 bases, leaving 11 bases between them. The CDR3 totals 13 residues.

The chain joins TRBV21-1 to TRBJ1-1; TRBD1 was called by the table and not checked on the DNA. TRBV21-1 is shown as a pseudogene. The CDR3 contains 11 residues. CDR3 coding DNA: TGTGCCAGCAGCAAGACACCTGAAGCTTTCTTT. This codes for CASSKTPEAFF.

The rearrangement uses TRBV13 and TRBJ2-1; TRBD2 matches 9 bases. Trimming removed 4 bases from V and 0 bases from J; junction bases left unmatched: 1. Germline V gene sequence: CDR1 PRHDT, CDR2 FYEKMQ (reference sequence). This CDR3 spans 15 amino acids. This CDR3 is CASSSSGTSYNEQFF. CDR3 DNA sequence: TGTGCCAGCAGCTCTAGCGGGACCTCCTACAATGAGCAGTTCTTC.

The chain couples TRBV7-6 to TRBJ2-2; 7 bases align to TRBD1. The length of the CDR3 is 17 residues. Germline V gives CDR1 SGHVS, CDR2 FNYEAQ. V shed 3 bases and J 4 bases; nucleotides not matched to a gene: 11. CDR3 nucleotide sequence: TGTGCCAGCAGCTTTCTGGGAAGGGGGCGAATCACCGGGGAGCTGTTTTTT. It yields the protein CASSFLGRGRITGELFF.

The CDR3 nucleotides read TGTGCCAGTAGTATAGGAGGGGGCTACGAGCAGTACTTC. It encodes CASSIGGGYEQYF. The chain has TRBV19 and TRBJ2-7; D is possibly TRBD1 (6 bases). Trimming shortened V by 1 base and J by 3 bases, and 7 bases separated the two germline ends. In germline, CDR1 is LNHDA, CDR2 SQIVND (reference sequence). This CDR3 spans 13 amino acids.

V is TRBV2 and J is TRBJ2-3; D is unresolved. V dropped 6 bases and J dropped 6 bases, with 10 bases sitting between them. CDR3 length equals 12 residues. CDR1 is SNHLY, CDR2 FYNNEI, per germline. The DNA of the CDR3 is TGTGCCAGCAGCCCGTACACGGATACGCAGTATTTT. This encodes CASSPYTDTQYF.

This clone was detected once. The genes are TRBV10-3 and TRBJ2-3, with 11 bases identical to TRBD2. The CDR3 extends over 19 amino acids. Germline V gene lookup returns CDR1 ENHRY and CDR2 SYGVKD. The trim removed 7 bases at V and 4 bases at J, leaving 19 bases unmatched. The CDR3, as DNA: TGTGCCATCACCGGGACCGAGATACCTACTAGCGGGAGTCCAGATACGCAGTATTTT. Encoded protein: CAITGTEIPTSGSPDTQYF.

The V call is TRBV19, the J call TRBJ1-5; D is perhaps TRBD1 (5 bases). Germline CDR1 LNHDA, CDR2 SQIVND (reference sequence). The germline V and J ends were trimmed by 0 bases and 4 bases, with 10 bases remaining between them. The length of the CDR3 is 15 residues. In DNA form, the CDR3 reads TGTGCCAGTAGTATAGAGGGCAGGGCAAATCAGCCCCAGCATTTT. Translating it yields CASSIEGRANQPQHF.

The chain uses TRBV30 and TRBJ2-3; 7 positions agree with TRBD2. This CDR3 contains 15 residues. J was trimmed by 2 bases and V by 0 bases; bases with no gene match: 5. The germline V gene encodes CDR1 GTSNPN and CDR2 SVGIG (reference sequence). The CDR3 loop is CAWSVPSGLTDTQYF. The CDR3, as DNA: TGTGCCTGGAGTGTACCTAGCGGCCTCACAGATACGCAGTATTTT.

This clone turned up a few times. The V call is TRBV5-1, the J call TRBJ1-1; the match to TRBD1 covers 8 bases. V shed 3 bases, J shed 0 bases, and the junction held 7 bases outside the gene matches. The CDR3 runs to 16 residues. Germline assignment: CDR1 SGHRS and CDR2 YFSETQ. The CDR3, as DNA: TGCGCCAGCAGCTCAACCGGGACAGGCATGAACACTGAAGCTTTCTTT. Amino acid sequence: CASSSTGTGMNTEAFF.

This chain connects TRBV19 to TRBJ2-2; D perhaps matches TRBD1 (6 bases). The CDR3 loop spans 14 amino acids. V lost 7 bases to trimming and J lost 4 bases, with 13 bases between them. Germline assignment: CDR1 LNHDA and CDR2 SQIVND (reference sequence). The CDR3 DNA sequence: TGTGCCAGTACCCGGACAGTAGTCACCGGGGAGCTGTTTTTT. Amino acids: CASTRTVVTGELFF.

This clone was counted once. The CDR3 nucleotides are TGTGCCAGCAGCTTACTACCCGGGGAGCTGTTTTTT. It encodes CASSLLPGELFF. This chain joins TRBV7-9 and TRBJ2-2; D is undetermined. The CDR3 is 12 residues long. V was trimmed by 2 bases and J by 6 bases, leaving 4 bases between them. Germline assignment: CDR1 SEHNR and CDR2 FQNEAQ (reference sequence).

The genes are TRBV5-1 and TRBJ2-1, with D tentatively TRBD2 (5 bases). CDR1 is SGHRS, CDR2 YFSETQ, per germline. The CDR3 is made up of 14 amino acids. Trimming removed 2 bases at V and 4 bases at J, with 10 bases between. For the CDR3, the DNA is TGCGCCAGCAGCTTTGGCGGGTTATACAATGAGCAGTTCTTC. The encoded protein is CASSFGGLYNEQFF.

The chain couples TRBV28 to TRBJ1-2; perhaps TRBD1 as D (6 bases). CDR3 length: 12 residues. With 7 bases removed from V and 8 bases from J, the gap between germline ends came to 14 bases. The V gene's germline CDR1 is MDHEN and CDR2 SYDVKM. CDR3 coding DNA: TGTGCCAGCACCGATACAGGGTCAGGCTACACCTTC. It encodes CASTDTGSGYTF.

The chain recombines TRBV29-1 with TRBJ1-2, with D possibly being TRBD1 (5 bases). This CDR3 contains 13 residues. Germline CDR1 SQVTM, CDR2 ANQGSEA. Trimming cost V 5 bases and J 4 bases, with 14 bases left between them. In nucleotides, the CDR3 is TGCAGCGTTACTGAGGAGGGACTCTATGGCTACACCTTC. It specifies CSVTEEGLYGYTF.

The chain recombines TRBV5-1 with TRBJ2-3; 9 bases are shared with TRBD1. Germline CDR1 reads SGHRS; CDR2 reads YFSETQ. The J segment lost 4 bases and the V segment lost 7 bases, leaving 7 bases of the junction unmatched. CDR3 length: 14 amino acids. The CDR3 protein is CASSRDREADTQYF. The CDR3 region has the DNA TGCGCCAGCTCCCGGGACAGGGAGGCAGATACGCAGTATTTT.